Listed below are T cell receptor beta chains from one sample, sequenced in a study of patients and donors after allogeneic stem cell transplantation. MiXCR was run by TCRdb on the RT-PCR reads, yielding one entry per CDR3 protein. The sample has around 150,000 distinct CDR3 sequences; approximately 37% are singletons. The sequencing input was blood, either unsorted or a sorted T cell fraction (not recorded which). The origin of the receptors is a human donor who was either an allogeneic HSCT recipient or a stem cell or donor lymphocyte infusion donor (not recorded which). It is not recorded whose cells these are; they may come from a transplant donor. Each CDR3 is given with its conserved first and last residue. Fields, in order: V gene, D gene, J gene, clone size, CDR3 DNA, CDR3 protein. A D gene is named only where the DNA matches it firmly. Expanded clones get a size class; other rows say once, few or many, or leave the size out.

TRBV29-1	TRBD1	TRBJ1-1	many	TGCAGCGCTGACAGGGGGGTGAGCATGAACACTGAAGCTTTCTTT	CSADRGVSMNTEAFF
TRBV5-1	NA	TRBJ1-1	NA	TGCGCCAGCAGTCCTCGGCGCAGCACTGAAGCTTTCTTT	CASSPRRSTEAFF
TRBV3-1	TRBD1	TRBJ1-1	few	TGTGCCAGCAGCTCCGGGACAGGGGCGAAGAACACTGAAGCTTTCTTT	CASSSGTGAKNTEAFF
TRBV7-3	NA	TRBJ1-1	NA	TGTGCCAGCAGCCCGGGCCCGGACAGACAAGCTTTCTTT	CASSPGPDRQAFF
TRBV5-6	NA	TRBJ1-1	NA	TGTGCCAGCAGCCCCGACAGGAGCCGCGCCGCTTTCTTT	CASSPDRSRAAFF
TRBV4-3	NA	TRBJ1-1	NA	TGCGCCAGCAGCCAAGATTGGATGGGGAACACTGAAGCTTTCTTT	CASSQDWMGNTEAFF
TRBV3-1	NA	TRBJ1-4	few	TGTGCCAGCAGCCGGGGTTCGTCCGATGAAAAACTGTTTTTT	CASSRGSSDEKLFF
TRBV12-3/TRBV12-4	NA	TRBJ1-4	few	TGTGCCAGCACCTACTCGCAGCCGTCCCGGACGGGAACTAATGAAAAACTGTTTTTT	CASTYSQPSRTGTNEKLFF
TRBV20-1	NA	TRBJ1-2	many	TGCAGTGCTAGTCTAGGGGGAACCGATGGCTACACCTTC	CSASLGGTDGYTF
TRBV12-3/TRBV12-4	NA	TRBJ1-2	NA	TGTGCCAGCAGTTTGAAGGGGTATGGCTACACCTTC	CASSLKGYGYTF
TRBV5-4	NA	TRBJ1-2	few	TGTGCCAGCAGCTTGGATCCGGTGGGGAACTATGGCTACACCTTC	CASSLDPVGNYGYTF
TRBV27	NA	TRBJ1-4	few	TGTGCCAGCAGTCTCAGGGGAATGAATGAAAAACTGTTTTTT	CASSLRGMNEKLFF
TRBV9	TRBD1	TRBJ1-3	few	TGTGCCAGCAGCGTAAGTCCCGGGACAGGGGCTGGAAACACCATATATTTT	CASSVSPGTGAGNTIYF
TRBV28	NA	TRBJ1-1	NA	TGTGCCAGCAGTGGCCCGTTGGGGGGAGGGAACACTGAAGCTTTCTTT	CASSGPLGGGNTEAFF
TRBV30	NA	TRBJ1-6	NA	TGTGCCTGGAGCTTACAGAGGCAGTATAATTCACCCCTCCACTTT	CAWSLQRQYNSPLHF
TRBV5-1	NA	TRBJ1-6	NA	TGCGCCAGCAGACCCTCGTTCGGGGAGAATTCACCCCTCCACTTT	CASRPSFGENSPLHF
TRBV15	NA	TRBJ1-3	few	TGTGCCACCAGCAGAGAGAACTCTGGAAACACCATATATTTT	CATSRENSGNTIYF